This T cell receptor beta chain was sequenced in a study of beta chain features in type 1 diabetes. Cells sorted by CD45RO/CCR7/CD25/CD127/CD95/CD27 comprised CD4+ naive, central memory, regulatory and stem cell-like memory cells. Each population that was sorted was more than 98% pure. General study points: VDJ junctions in type 1 diabetes patients carried more deletions and fewer insertions. Sequencing of cDNA might inflate the share of cells that strongly express TCR.

This clone was found a few times. Its antigen is currently unknown. V was cut by 3 bases and J by 3 bases, with 13 bases left in between. The germline CDR1 and CDR2 sequences are SGDLS and YYNGEE. This CDR3 region has 15 residues. Of the isolated RNA, all was reverse transcribed, and so the sequenced material was expressed TCRB transcripts. TCRdb's table, derived via immunoSEQ multiplex PCR, lists solely in-frame clones and lacks some. Here the sample spans about 150,000 clones, 7.5% to 10% being singletons. The receptor comes from a woman under 30 in good health. Specimen: central memory CD4+ T cells from blood. V usage is TRBV9 and J usage is TRBJ2-1; no reliable D call. The CDR3 region is CASSEDVTNYNEQFF. CDR3 DNA: TGTGCCAGCAGCGAGGATGTGACAAACTACAATGAGCAGTTCTTC.